The 6 T cell receptor beta chains below were found in one sample sequenced in a study of shared clonotypes between healthy human individuals. Profiling relied on immunoSEQ multiplex PCR, and the TCRdb table lists in-frame clones only, not all of them. The data contain some 480,000 clones, 79% of them singletons. The material sequenced was PBMCs. Receptors were obtained from a woman in her thirties or forties in good health. Some clones in this sample may be carry-over from other donors' samples.

The chain recombines TRBV19 with TRBJ2-2, with a possible D match to TRBD1 (7 bases). Germline V CDR1 and CDR2: LNHDA, SQIVND (reference sequence). Trimming cost V 3 bases and J 3 bases, with 14 bases left between them. CDR3 length: 16 residues. CDR3 nucleotide sequence: TGTGCCAGTAGTATCCAGGGGGGCAGGGACACCGGGGAGCTGTTTTTT. Its translation is CASSIQGGRDTGELFF.

The CDR3 DNA reads as TGCAGCGTTGAAGCGGCAGGGGGCACTGAAGCTTTCTTT. Its translation is CSVEAAGGTEAFF. The chain links TRBV29-1 to TRBJ1-1, with 7 nucleotides matching TRBD1. This CDR3 comprises 13 residues. After removal of 1 base from V and 4 bases from J, the junction contained 3 bases not matched to a gene. CDR1 and CDR2 from the germline V gene are SQVTM and ANQGSEA.

The genes are TRBV30 and TRBJ1-1; D perhaps matches TRBD1 (6 bases). Germline CDR1 reads GTSNPN; CDR2 reads SVGIG (reference sequence). The CDR3 extends over 14 amino acids. Between the trimmed V and J ends, which lost 4 bases and 5 bases, there was a span of 17 bases. CDR3 coding DNA: TGTGCCTGGAACCTCGGGGGGGCTAAGACTGAAGCTTTCTTT. Protein sequence: CAWNLGGAKTEAFF.

The CDR3 loop reads CASSLGDTTDTQYF. In DNA form, the CDR3 reads TGTGCCAGCAGCTTAGGGGACACCACAGATACGCAGTATTTT. The rearrangement joins TRBV7-9 to TRBJ2-3; D may be TRBD1 (6 bases). This CDR3 spans 14 amino acids. The germline V and J ends were trimmed by 1 base and 2 bases, with 7 bases remaining between them. Looked up from germline, CDR1 is SEHNR and CDR2 is FQNEAQ (reference sequence).

The rearrangement links TRBV7-9 to TRBJ2-2; no reliable D call. Germline V gene lookup returns CDR1 SEHNR and CDR2 FQNEAQ (reference sequence). V lost 11 bases to trimming and J lost 3 bases, with 10 bases between them. CDR3 size: 12 residues. The CDR3, as DNA: TGTGCCGCCCCCCCGGACACCGGGGAGCTGTTTTTT. This translates into CAAPPDTGELFF.

The V gene is TRBV29-1, the J gene TRBJ2-4, with D unclear. Germline values: CDR1 SQVTM, CDR2 ANQGSEA. The V end lost 3 bases, the J end lost 8 bases, and 14 bases lay between the germline ends. This CDR3 has 13 amino acids. CDR3 residues: CSVESISRDIQYF. Here the CDR3 DNA reads TGCAGCGTTGAGTCCATCTCCAGAGACATTCAGTACTTC.